This T cell receptor beta chain was sequenced during a study of blood T cell repertoires in COVID-19. Measured with immunoSEQ multiplex PCR; TCRdb has only the in-frame clones, and not every one. This table holds almost 400,000 clones, 88% found once. The ends lost 5 bases at V and 9 bases at J; junction bases unmatched: 4. The CDR3 is 13 residues long. CDR1 is MNHEY, CDR2 SMNVEV, per germline (reference sequence). The rearrangement links TRBV27 to TRBJ1-6; 7 bases align to TRBD1. This TCR came from a woman aged 25 to 39 with acute COVID-19. Sample: PBMCs or T cells enriched from blood (not recorded which). The CDR3 loop is CASSPGGVSPLHF. The CDR3 bases are TGTGCCAGCAGTCCAGGGGGAGTTTCACCCCTCCACTTT.